Shown below are 29 T cell receptor beta chains from a single sample sequenced in a study of Ad26.COV2.S vaccination and SARS-CoV-2 variants. Sequencing was performed with immunoSEQ multiplex PCR; in TCRdb, only in-frame clones are kept and a portion is missing. The data contain 440,000 or so clones, about nine tenths of them singletons. The treatment was: about 20 received Ad26.COV2.S at low or high dose, single or two shots; about 5 received placebo; per-sample allocation not given. Sampling took place 63 days after the first vaccine or placebo injection. This specimen was peripheral blood, taken in a trial of Ad26.COV2.S vaccine versus placebo. The receptors here all came from a person between 18 and 60 years old who received the Ad26.COV2.S COVID-19 vaccine or a placebo.

This chain links TRBV3-1 (or the pseudogene TRBV3-2) with TRBJ1-5; D call uncertain. Germline CDR1 and CDR2: LGHDT and YNNKEL (reference sequence). Trimming took off 0 bases at V and 0 bases at J, with 9 bases between the two ends. The CDR3 has 16 amino acids. CDR3 DNA sequence: TGTGCCAGCAGCCAAGATTGTGACGTTAGCAATCAGCCCCAGCATTTT. Amino acids: CASSQDCDVSNQPQHF.

This chain joins TRBV4-1 and TRBJ1-3; D call uncertain. Germline V gene sequence: CDR1 MGHRA, CDR2 YSYEKL. The ends were cut back, 0 bases at V and 4 bases at J, with 10 bases in the middle. The CDR3 extends over 15 amino acids. Here the CDR3 DNA reads TGCGCCAGCAGCCAAGATCATCCCGGGGGAAACACCATATATTTT. Amino acid sequence: CASSQDHPGGNTIYF.

The V call is TRBV4-1, the J call TRBJ1-3, with a possible D match to TRBD1 (6 bases). V shed 4 bases and J shed 0 bases, with 16 bases lying between them. Germline loops: CDR1 MGHRA, CDR2 YSYEKL. The CDR3 totals 17 residues. The CDR3 spells CASSLAGRGGSGNTIYF. DNA for the CDR3: TGCGCCAGCAGCCTTGCCGGCAGGGGAGGCTCTGGAAACACCATATATTTT.

The rearrangement links TRBV18 to TRBJ1-1, with D uncertain. V lost 3 bases, J lost 1 base, and 6 bases lay in between. The germline V gene encodes CDR1 KGHSH and CDR2 LQKENI. This CDR3 is built from 13 residues. The CDR3 loop is CASSPTENTEAFF. Written as DNA, the CDR3 is TGTGCCAGCTCACCGACTGAGAACACTGAAGCTTTCTTT.

CDR3 DNA sequence: TGTGCCAGCAGCTTGGGGGGTAATTCACCCCTCCACTTT. Translating it yields CASSLGGNSPLHF. The chain has TRBV5-6 and TRBJ1-6; D not certain. From germline, CDR1 is SGHDT and CDR2 YYEEEE. V lost 0 bases, J lost 6 bases, and 4 bases lay in between. This CDR3 has 13 amino acids.

The V and J genes are TRBV6-6 and TRBJ2-4; the match to TRBD1 covers 8 bases. J gave up 4 bases and V 4 bases, and 6 bases lay outside the gene matches. The CDR3 spans 15 residues. CDR1 is MNHNY and CDR2 is SVGAGI in the germline V gene (reference sequence). The CDR3 spells CASSSLQGEKNIQYF. CDR3 nucleotide sequence: TGTGCCAGCAGTTCGTTACAGGGGGAAAAAAACATTCAGTACTTC.

The J gene is TRBJ2-7, the V gene TRBV2; tentative D call: TRBD1 (5 bases). The V gene's germline CDR1 is SNHLY and CDR2 FYNNEI. Trimming stripped 5 bases from V and 5 bases from J, with 7 bases between. The length of the CDR3 is 11 residues. As DNA, the CDR3 is TGTGCCAGCAGTTCCAGGGACGAGCAGTACTTC. Translating gives CASSSRDEQYF.

CDR3: CSVQGDRETQYF. In DNA form, the CDR3 reads TGCAGCGTACAAGGAGACAGAGAGACCCAGTACTTC. This sequence joins TRBV29-1 and TRBJ2-5; weak D call: TRBD1 (5 bases). The CDR3 is 12 residues long. CDR1 is SQVTM and CDR2 is ANQGSEA in the germline V gene. V was shortened by 6 bases and J by 4 bases, with 12 bases between the two germline ends.

The genes are TRBV4-3 and TRBJ2-1; perhaps TRBD1 as D (5 bases). Trimming took 5 bases from V and 0 from J, leaving 11 bases between them. Germline V gene sequence: CDR1 LGHNA, CDR2 YSLEER. The CDR3 extends over 15 amino acids. CDR3 protein: CASSSTESSYNEQFF. In DNA form, the CDR3 reads TGCGCCAGCAGCTCGACAGAGAGCTCCTACAATGAGCAGTTCTTC.

CDR3 coding DNA: TGTGCCAGCAGCACAACGGGTGAGCAGTTCTTC. This codes for CASSTTGEQFF. The J gene is TRBJ2-1, the V gene TRBV11-2, with D hard to call. The CDR3 runs 11 residues. With 5 bases removed from V and 9 bases from J, the gap between germline ends came to 8 bases. The germline gives CDR1 SGHAT, CDR2 FQNNGV.

The J gene is TRBJ2-7, the V gene TRBV28; D possibly corresponds to TRBD1 (6 bases). This CDR3 has 13 amino acids. Deletions cut 8 bases from V and 7 bases from J, with 18 bases between. CDR1 is MDHEN and CDR2 is SYDVKM in the germline V gene. Here the CDR3 DNA reads TGTGCCAGCGGGGGCCTCTCGACTGGGGAGCAGTACTTC. It translates to CASGGLSTGEQYF.

The chain recombines TRBV9 with TRBJ1-2; tentative D call: TRBD1 (5 bases). The CDR3 loop spans 18 amino acids. Between the trimmed V and J ends, which lost 4 bases and 5 bases, there was a span of 27 bases. The germline gives CDR1 SGDLS, CDR2 YYNGEE. The CDR3 is CASSRGPPVPTLSYGYTF. DNA for the CDR3: TGTGCCAGCAGCCGGGGACCGCCGGTCCCCACACTGTCATATGGCTACACCTTC.

This rearrangement joins TRBV13 to TRBJ1-1, with D hard to call. V was pared by 0 bases and J by 7 bases, with 12 bases between. The CDR3 spans 14 residues. CDR1 is PRHDT, CDR2 FYEKMQ, per germline (reference sequence). The CDR3 protein is CASSLGATAGEAFF. The CDR3 bases are TGTGCCAGCAGCTTAGGTGCTACCGCAGGTGAAGCTTTCTTT.

The count of this clone is one. This rearrangement joins TRBV9 to TRBJ2-2; D uncertain. CDR3 length: 15 amino acids. V lost 1 base and J lost 6, with 13 bases in between. In germline, CDR1 is SGDLS, CDR2 YYNGEE. The CDR3 nucleotides read TGTGCCAGCAGCGTATATGGGGTCTCGCCCGGGGAGCTGTTTTTT. Protein product: CASSVYGVSPGELFF.

This chain connects TRBV7-9 to TRBJ2-3, with D tentatively TRBD1 (6 bases). The CDR3 covers 18 residues. The V and J ends lost 5 bases and 5 bases respectively, with 26 bases between them. The germline gives CDR1 SEHNR, CDR2 FQNEAQ (reference sequence). Written as DNA, the CDR3 is TGTGCCAGCAGCCCACCGAGGGTTTACCCAGGGGTTAGAGATACGCAGTATTTT. Protein: CASSPPRVYPGVRDTQYF.

This chain links TRBV7-9 with TRBJ2-6; possible D gene TRBD1, 6 bases. The ends were cut back, 5 bases at V and 1 base at J, with 12 bases in the middle. This CDR3 spans 16 amino acids. Looked up from germline, CDR1 is SEHNR and CDR2 is FQNEAQ (reference sequence). The CDR3 DNA follows: TGTGCCAGCAGCAATCACAGGGATTCTGGGGCCAACGTCCTGACTTTC. Protein product: CASSNHRDSGANVLTF.

The chain combines TRBV7-9 with TRBJ1-5; D possibly corresponds to TRBD1 (5 bases). Trimming stripped 5 bases from V and 4 bases from J, with 15 bases between. In germline, CDR1 is SEHNR, CDR2 FQNEAQ (reference sequence). The CDR3 runs to 15 residues. CDR3 residues: CASSLGGGKNQPQHF. In DNA form, the CDR3 reads TGTGCCAGCAGCCTAGGCGGGGGGAAAAATCAGCCCCAGCATTTT.

J is TRBJ1-5 and V is TRBV3-1 (or the pseudogene TRBV3-2); the D gene is possibly TRBD1 (6 bases). CDR3 length equals 19 residues. Germline loops: CDR1 LGHDT, CDR2 YNNKEL (reference sequence). The V gene lost 1 base and the J gene lost 1 base, with 20 bases spanning the gap. The CDR3: CASSQVSGRGEESNQPQHF. In nucleotides, the CDR3 is TGTGCCAGCAGCCAAGTCTCAGGCAGGGGAGAAGAGAGCAATCAGCCCCAGCATTTT.

This clone was observed a single time. The V call is TRBV9, the J call TRBJ1-6, with D possibly matching TRBD1 (5 bases). Germline CDR1 is SGDLS and CDR2 is YYNGEE. The CDR3 spans 14 residues. The V end was cut by 4 bases, the J end by 6 bases, with 11 bases between. CDR3 coding DNA: TGTGCCAGCAGCCTTGGACATATTAATTCACCCCTCCACTTT. Protein sequence: CASSLGHINSPLHF.

V and J are TRBV28 and TRBJ2-5; 9 bases fit TRBD1. The CDR3 runs to 15 residues. Germline V lookup: CDR1 MDHEN, CDR2 SYDVKM. Losses at the gene ends were 5 bases for V and 5 bases for J; bases not matched to a gene: 9. The CDR3 protein is CASSGLGQGKETQYF. In DNA form, the CDR3 reads TGTGCCAGCAGTGGACTAGGACAGGGGAAGGAGACCCAGTACTTC.

This clone was detected only once. The chain carries TRBV10-3 and TRBJ2-1, with TRBD1 matching 8 bases. V shed 4 bases and J 0 bases; nucleotides not matched to a gene: 2. The CDR3 sequence is 15 residues long. The germline V gene has CDR1 ENHRY and CDR2 SYGVKD. CDR3 loop: CAISGQGSSYNEQFF. The DNA of the CDR3 is TGTGCCATCAGTGGACAGGGGAGCTCCTACAATGAGCAGTTCTTC.

The rearrangement joins TRBV29-1 to TRBJ2-1; D possibly corresponds to TRBD2 (7 bases). The CDR3 consists of 13 residues. V gave up 7 bases and J gave up 0 bases, with 10 bases separating them. Germline V CDR1 and CDR2: SQVTM, ANQGSEA. The CDR3 DNA sequence: TGCAGCGCAAGGGGGGGCTCCTACAATGAGCAGTTCTTC. Protein: CSARGGSYNEQFF.

The chain carries TRBV28 and TRBJ2-1; possible D gene TRBD2, 7 bases. The germline V gene has CDR1 MDHEN and CDR2 SYDVKM. The CDR3 has 12 amino acids. CDR3 nucleotides: TGTGCGGAGGGGGGGATTGGCAATGAGCAGTTCTTC. Encoded protein: CAEGGIGNEQFF.

The rearrangement uses TRBV30 and TRBJ2-7; 8 nucleotides agree with TRBD2. CDR1 GTSNPN and CDR2 SVGIG come from the germline V gene (reference sequence). The CDR3 extends over 12 amino acids. Unmatched junction bases numbered 4, after V lost 7 bases and J lost 2 bases. The CDR3 region has the DNA TGTGCCTTTAGCGGGGTACCCTACGAGCAGTACTTC. This gives the protein CAFSGVPYEQYF.

This clone was seen a single time. The CDR3 spells CASSRVGGNTEAFF. The CDR3 coding sequence is TGTGCCAGCAGCCGGGTGGGGGGGAACACTGAAGCTTTCTTT. The J gene is TRBJ1-1, the V gene TRBV5-4; D might be TRBD1 (5 bases). The CDR3 runs to 14 residues. Germline V gene data show CDR1 as SGHNT and CDR2 as YYREEE (reference sequence). Trimming cost V 4 bases and J 1 base, with 11 bases left between them.

The chain employs TRBV7-2 and TRBJ2-3; D remains ambiguous. CDR1 SGHTA and CDR2 FQGNSA come from the germline V gene. V gave up 5 bases and J gave up 2 bases, with 5 bases separating them. The CDR3 sequence is 12 residues long. The CDR3: CASSPNTDTQYF. The CDR3 nucleotides read TGTGCCAGCAGCCCCAACACAGATACGCAGTATTTT.

This clone has only one observation. This rearrangement joins TRBV11-2 to TRBJ2-7, with D perhaps assigned TRBD1 or TRBD2 (5 bases each). Germline V gene lookup returns CDR1 SGHAT and CDR2 FQNNGV. V shed 5 bases and J shed 3 bases, with 17 bases lying between them. This CDR3 spans 15 amino acids. CDR3 DNA: TGTGCCAGCAGCCCCCGAGGGGCCTCCGGCTACGAGCAGTACTTC. Protein product: CASSPRGASGYEQYF.

The V and J genes are TRBV7-9 and TRBJ1-4; 7 bases match TRBD1. Germline CDR1 reads SEHNR; CDR2 reads FQNEAQ (reference sequence). This CDR3 has 14 amino acids. V trimming: 4 bases; J trimming: 7 bases; junction bases outside the gene matches: 6. The CDR3 protein is CASSSDRDFEKLFF. In nucleotides, the CDR3 is TGTGCCAGCAGCTCCGACAGGGACTTTGAAAAACTGTTTTTT.

The V call is TRBV27, the J call TRBJ1-6; the D is unclear. The CDR3 totals 15 residues. The V gene's germline CDR1 is MNHEY and CDR2 SMNVEV (reference sequence). The V end was cut by 3 bases, the J end by 9 bases, with 15 bases between. CDR3 nucleotides: TGTGCCAGCAGTTTTCTAATGACACGGACTTCACCCCTCCACTTT. Residues: CASSFLMTRTSPLHF.